What follows are 30 T cell receptor beta chains derived from one specimen sequenced in a study of blood T cell repertoires in COVID-19. The table came from immunoSEQ multiplex PCR; TCRdb's copy has only in-frame clones and leaves some out. The table has around 100,000 clones, about 89% seen once. Sequencing was carried out using peripheral blood. All receptors come from a man aged 50-60 years with active COVID-19.

The chain has TRBV4-2 and TRBJ1-4; no definite D call. This CDR3 is built from 21 residues. The V end was cut by 0 bases, the J end by 0 bases, with 23 bases between. Germline CDR1 and CDR2: LGHNA and YNFKEQ. CDR3 protein: CASSQESFIRGGWPTNEKLFF. The CDR3 coding sequence is TGTGCCAGCAGCCAAGAATCATTTATACGGGGAGGGTGGCCAACTAATGAAAAACTGTTTTTT.

The gene calls are TRBV9 and TRBJ1-3; no reliable D call. The CDR3 length is 17 residues. Trimming took 1 base from V and 2 from J, leaving 16 bases between them. Germline V CDR1 and CDR2: SGDLS, YYNGEE. This chain's CDR3 is CASSVQDSNSAGNTIYF. DNA for the CDR3: TGTGCCAGCAGCGTACAAGACTCTAATTCCGCTGGAAACACCATATATTTT.

The chain uses TRBV5-1 and TRBJ2-5; 7 bases match TRBD1. Per germline, CDR1 SGHRS and CDR2 YFSETQ. V was pared by 4 bases and J by 2 bases, with 11 bases of the junction left unmatched. This CDR3 is built from 16 residues. The CDR3 loop reads CASSDYTGALQETQYF. Written as DNA, the CDR3 is TGCGCCAGCAGCGACTACACAGGGGCCCTACAAGAGACCCAGTACTTC.

The chain is built from TRBV5-4 and TRBJ1-6, with 8 bases aligning to TRBD1. The germline V gene encodes CDR1 SGHNT and CDR2 YYREEE (reference sequence). This CDR3 contains 15 residues. V was pared by 4 bases and J by 7 bases, with 7 bases of the junction left unmatched. This CDR3 is CASSTNRGMNSPLHF. The DNA for the CDR3 is TGTGCCAGCAGCACTAACAGGGGGATGAATTCACCCCTCCACTTT.

The chain is built from TRBV27 and TRBJ2-6; D is perhaps TRBD2 (6 bases). The CDR3 has 16 amino acids. Trimming removed 8 bases from V and 1 base from J, with 15 bases in between. CDR1 is MNHEY and CDR2 is SMNVEV in the germline V gene (reference sequence). CDR3 nucleotide sequence: TGTGCCAGCCGCTCGGGGGTATGGTCTGGGGCCAACGTCCTGACTTTC. Translation gives CASRSGVWSGANVLTF.

The chain uses TRBV29-1 and TRBJ1-5; a possible D gene is TRBD1 (6 bases). From germline, CDR1 is SQVTM and CDR2 ANQGSEA. The CDR3 is 12 residues long. Trimming cost V 4 bases and J 4 bases, with 8 bases left between them. CDR3 in amino acids: CSVGQVNQPQHF. The CDR3 DNA reads as TGCAGCGTTGGACAGGTTAATCAGCCCCAGCATTTT.

This clone was counted a few times. The chain links TRBV6-5 to TRBJ2-1; D ambiguous. Trimming removed 5 bases from V and 6 bases from J, with 8 bases in between. Germline CDR1 is MNHEY and CDR2 is SVGAGI. CDR3 length equals 12 residues. CDR3: CASSLPGNEQFF. CDR3 DNA: TGTGCCAGCAGTCTCCCGGGCAATGAGCAGTTCTTC.

This chain connects TRBV30 to TRBJ1-6, with D uncertain. V shed 2 bases and J shed 6 bases, with 14 bases lying between them. Germline loops: CDR1 GTSNPN, CDR2 SVGIG (reference sequence). The CDR3 runs to 15 residues. The CDR3 here is CAWSPGRAFNSPLHF. The CDR3 nucleotides are TGTGCCTGGAGTCCCGGGAGGGCTTTTAATTCACCCCTCCACTTT. The entire variable domain, with the rest obtained from reference TRBV30 and TRBJ1-6, is as follows: SQTIHQWPATLVQPVGSPLSLECTVEGTSNPNLYWYRQAAGRGLQLLFYSVGIGQISSEVPQNLSASRPQDRQFILSSKKLLLSDSGFYLCAWSPGRAFNSPLHFGNGTRLTVT.

The CDR3 loop is CASSGASGENTEAFF. DNA of the CDR3: TGTGCCAGCAGTGGGGCATCAGGGGAGAACACTGAAGCTTTCTTT. This chain joins TRBV2 and TRBJ1-1, with a tentative D call TRBD1 (6 bases). V was cut by 4 bases and J by 1 base, with 13 bases left in between. The CDR3 is 15 residues long. Per germline, CDR1 SNHLY and CDR2 FYNNEI.

This chain connects TRBV29-1 to TRBJ2-1; perhaps TRBD2 as D (5 bases). V lost 6 bases and J lost 12, with 18 bases in between. Germline CDR1 SQVTM, CDR2 ANQGSEA. The CDR3 is made up of 12 amino acids. In nucleotides, the CDR3 is TGCAGCGTCGTTGATGGTTGGGCGGGGCAGTTCTTC. Protein product: CSVVDGWAGQFF.

In its sample, this clone was seen once. V and J are TRBV6-5 and TRBJ2-3, with TRBD1 matching over 9 bases. The CDR3 totals 15 residues. CDR1 MNHEY and CDR2 SVGAGI come from the germline V gene. Losses at the gene ends were 6 bases for V and 1 base for J; bases not matched to a gene: 5. CDR3 sequence reads: CASRGQGIGTDTQYF. CDR3 DNA: TGTGCCAGCAGGGGACAGGGAATTGGCACAGATACGCAGTATTTT.

V usage is TRBV14 and J usage is TRBJ2-6; TRBD1 matches 7 bases. The CDR3 spans 19 residues. After removal of 3 bases from V and 0 bases from J, the junction contained 11 bases not matched to a gene. Germline assignment: CDR1 SGHDN and CDR2 FVKESK. CDR3 in amino acids: CASSQDLGTANSGANVLTF. CDR3 coding DNA: TGTGCCAGCAGCCAGGACCTAGGGACAGCCAACTCTGGGGCCAACGTCCTGACTTTC.

The rearrangement uses TRBV30 and TRBJ2-7, with a tentative D call TRBD2 (6 bases). Trimming stripped 6 bases from V and 3 bases from J, with 15 bases between. CDR1 is GTSNPN and CDR2 is SVGIG in the germline V gene (reference sequence). The length of the CDR3 is 13 residues. The CDR3 DNA reads as TGTGCCTGCTCTCCGACTAGAGGCTACGAGCAGTACGTC. Protein: CACSPTRGYEQYV.

CDR3 in DNA: TGTGCCAGCAGCTTAGACCCGACAGGGGCGGTAGAGACCCAGTACTTC. Translation gives CASSLDPTGAVETQYF. This rearrangement joins TRBV7-9 to TRBJ2-5; 8 bases match TRBD1. CDR1 and CDR2 (germline): SEHNR, FQNEAQ (reference sequence). The CDR3 consists of 16 residues. The V gene end was trimmed by 1 base and the J gene end by 4 bases; junction bases not matched to a gene: 8.

The chain has TRBV19 and TRBJ1-5; D gene ambiguous. Germline CDR1 is LNHDA and CDR2 is SQIVND (reference sequence). Trimming took 5 bases from V and 2 from J, leaving 16 bases between them. The CDR3 totals 16 residues. The chain's CDR3 is CASSPHYPMGNQPQHF. CDR3 bases: TGTGCCAGTAGTCCTCACTACCCCATGGGCAATCAGCCCCAGCATTTT.

The chain carries TRBV25-1 and TRBJ2-3; 10 bases are shared with TRBD2. The V and J ends lost 2 bases and 6 bases, in that order; junction bases with no gene match: 8. This CDR3 has 16 residues. Germline CDR1 is MGHDK and CDR2 is SYGVNS. The CDR3 sequence: CASSEPSGGYRDTQYF. CDR3 sequence (DNA): TGTGCCAGCAGTGAACCTAGCGGGGGATACAGGGATACGCAGTATTTT.

The CDR3: CASRRQGNYGYTF. The CDR3 DNA reads TGTGCCAGCAGACGACAGGGGAACTATGGCTACACCTTC. The V call is TRBV12-3 or TRBV12-4, the J call TRBJ1-2, with 8 bases lining up with TRBD1. The CDR3 totals 13 residues. The junction had 2 bases not matched to a gene; V was cut back by 6 bases and J by 2 bases.

This chain links TRBV2 with TRBJ1-1, with 8 bases aligning to TRBD1. The germline V gene has CDR1 SNHLY and CDR2 FYNNEI. CDR3 length: 13 amino acids. Trimming removed 8 bases from V and 6 bases from J; junction bases left unmatched: 8. The CDR3 loop reads CASAYAGGAEAFF. The CDR3 bases are TGTGCCAGCGCCTACGCAGGGGGCGCTGAAGCTTTCTTT.

This chain uses TRBV19 with TRBJ1-3; 8 bases are a match to TRBD1. The germline gives CDR1 LNHDA, CDR2 SQIVND (reference sequence). The junction had 4 bases not matched to a gene; V was cut back by 7 bases and J by 2 bases. CDR3 size: 14 residues. CDR3 region: CASTPGGTGNTIYF. The CDR3 region has the DNA TGTGCCAGTACCCCAGGGGGCACTGGAAACACCATATATTTT.

The chain links TRBV5-4 to TRBJ2-3; 8 bases map to TRBD2. Per germline, CDR1 SGHNT and CDR2 YYREEE (reference sequence). Germline trimming cut 4 bases from V and 1 base from J; bases unmatched to any gene: 11. The CDR3 length is 17 residues. CDR3 in DNA: TGTGCCAGCAGCGCCGGAGGACTAGCCCACGGCACAGATACGCAGTATTTT. As protein: CASSAGGLAHGTDTQYF.

The V gene is TRBV5-6, the J gene TRBJ1-1; D remains ambiguous. This CDR3 has 15 residues. Germline V lookup: CDR1 SGHDT, CDR2 YYEEEE. Deletions cut 1 base from V and 4 bases from J, with 14 bases between. DNA for the CDR3: TGTGCCAGCAGCTTGAATTACGGGGTAAGCACTGAAGCTTTCTTT. Protein: CASSLNYGVSTEAFF.

The chain joins TRBV14 to TRBJ1-1; maybe TRBD1 (5 bases). There are 16 residues in the CDR3. The V gene lost 3 bases and the J gene lost 5 bases, with 19 bases spanning the gap. Germline-derived CDR1 and CDR2 are SGHDN and FVKESK. CDR3: CASSQDGDRGRTEAFF. CDR3 nucleotides: TGTGCCAGCAGCCAGGATGGTGACAGAGGTAGAACTGAAGCTTTCTTT.

The CDR3 region has the DNA TGTGCCAGCAGCTCCCTTTATGTAGCGCCCCAGCATTTT. Protein sequence: CASSSLYVAPQHF. The chain couples TRBV5-8 to TRBJ1-5; D is undetermined. CDR1 SGHTS and CDR2 YDEGEE come from the germline V gene. This CDR3 contains 13 residues. V was pared by 3 bases and J by 9 bases, with 13 bases between.

V and J are TRBV9 and TRBJ2-7; 9 bases map to TRBD2. The CDR3 is 14 residues long. J was trimmed by 6 bases and V by 0 bases; bases with no gene match: 4. From germline, CDR1 is SGDLS and CDR2 YYNGEE. As DNA, the CDR3 is TGTGCCAGCAGCGTAGGACCTAGCGGGGCCGAGCAGTACTTC. Translating it yields CASSVGPSGAEQYF.

In nucleotides, the CDR3 is TGTGCCAGCAGCCGGGAAGGGACAGGGGGGAACTATGGCTACACCTTC. As protein: CASSREGTGGNYGYTF. The V and J genes are TRBV3-1 (or the pseudogene TRBV3-2) and TRBJ1-2; 11 bases are a match to TRBD1. The trim removed 4 bases at V and 2 bases at J, leaving 6 bases unmatched. Germline CDR1 reads LGHDT; CDR2 reads YNNKEL (reference sequence). This CDR3 comprises 16 residues.

This rearrangement joins TRBV7-2 to TRBJ2-3, with a tentative D call TRBD2 (6 bases). The CDR3 consists of 17 residues. V lost 3 bases to trimming and J lost 2 bases, with 18 bases between them. Germline V CDR1 and CDR2: SGHTA, FQGNSA. CDR3 nucleotide sequence: TGTGCCAGCAGCTTTGCCCCTCCCGGGACTTTCACAGATACGCAGTATTTT. Translating it yields CASSFAPPGTFTDTQYF.

The gene calls are TRBV11-2 and TRBJ2-1; 8 bases align to TRBD2. The CDR3 length is 15 residues. With 3 bases clipped from V and 3 bases from J, the junction kept 4 bases outside the gene matches. Germline V gene sequence: CDR1 SGHAT, CDR2 FQNNGV. The CDR3: CASSFRSGDYNEQFF. For the CDR3, the DNA is TGTGCCAGCAGCTTTCGTAGCGGGGACTACAATGAGCAGTTCTTC.

V usage is TRBV11-2 and J usage is TRBJ1-4, with D maybe TRBD1 (6 bases). The CDR3 runs 15 residues. V lost 0 bases and J 7 bases, leaving 12 bases between the germline ends. Germline CDR1 is SGHAT and CDR2 is FQNNGV. This CDR3 is CASSLDRGAAEKLFF. DNA of the CDR3: TGTGCCAGCAGCTTAGATCGGGGGGCTGCTGAAAAACTGTTTTTT.

This clone turned up a few times. V is TRBV9 and J is TRBJ2-2; D call uncertain. The CDR3 consists of 14 residues. V lost 0 bases and J 1 base, leaving 4 bases between the germline ends. Germline CDR1 reads SGDLS; CDR2 reads YYNGEE. The chain's CDR3 is CASSVGQNTGELFF. The CDR3 coding sequence is TGTGCCAGCAGCGTAGGACAGAACACCGGGGAGCTGTTTTTT.

V gene TRBV5-1 combines with J gene TRBJ2-7; a weak D match, TRBD1 (7 bases). CDR3 length: 16 amino acids. V dropped 0 bases and J dropped 2 bases, with 15 bases sitting between them. CDR1 is SGHRS, CDR2 YFSETQ, per germline. CDR3 sequence reads: CASSLGGTAITYEQYF. The CDR3 region has the DNA TGCGCCAGCAGCTTGGGCGGGACAGCGATAACCTACGAGCAGTACTTC. Full variable domain (outside the CDR3, taken from reference TRBV5-1 and TRBJ2-7): KAGVTQTPRYLIKTRGQQVTLSCSPISGHRSVSWYQQTPGQGLQFLFEYFSETQRNKGNFPGRFSGRQFSNSRSEMNVSTLELGDSALYLCASSLGGTAITYEQYFGPGTRLTVT.